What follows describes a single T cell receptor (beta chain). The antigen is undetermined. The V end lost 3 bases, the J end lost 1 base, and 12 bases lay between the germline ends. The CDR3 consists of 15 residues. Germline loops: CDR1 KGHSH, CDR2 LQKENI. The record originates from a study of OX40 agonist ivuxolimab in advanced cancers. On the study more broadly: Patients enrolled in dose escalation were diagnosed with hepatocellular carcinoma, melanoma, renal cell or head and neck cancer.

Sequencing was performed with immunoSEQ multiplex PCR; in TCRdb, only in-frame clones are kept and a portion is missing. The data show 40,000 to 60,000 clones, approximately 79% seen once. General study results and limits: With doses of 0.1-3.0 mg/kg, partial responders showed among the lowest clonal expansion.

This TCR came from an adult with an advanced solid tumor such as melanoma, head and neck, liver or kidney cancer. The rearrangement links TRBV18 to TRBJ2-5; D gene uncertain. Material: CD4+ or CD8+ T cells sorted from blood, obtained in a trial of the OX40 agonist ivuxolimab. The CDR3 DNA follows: TGTGCCAGCTCACCCGCGCGAGTTGCCCAAGAGACCCAGTACTTC. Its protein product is CASSPARVAQETQYF.